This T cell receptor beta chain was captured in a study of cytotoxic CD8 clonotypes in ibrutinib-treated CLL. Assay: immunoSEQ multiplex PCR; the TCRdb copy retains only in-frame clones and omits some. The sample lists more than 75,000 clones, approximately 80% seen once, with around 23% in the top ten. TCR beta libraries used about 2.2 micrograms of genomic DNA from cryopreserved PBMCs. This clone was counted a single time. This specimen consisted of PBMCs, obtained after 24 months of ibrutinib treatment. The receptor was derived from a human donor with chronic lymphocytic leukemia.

The CDR3 is CASSLEYRGLPYEQYF. The CDR3 nucleotides read TGCGCCAGCAGCTTGGAGTACAGGGGACTACCCTACGAGCAGTACTTC. The chain employs TRBV5-1 and TRBJ2-7; D tentatively reads TRBD1 or TRBD2 (7 bases each). Trimming shortened V by 0 bases and J by 2 bases, and 15 bases separated the two germline ends. This CDR3 is built from 16 residues. The germline CDR1 and CDR2 sequences are SGHRS and YFSETQ.